Sequencing of this T cell receptor (beta chain) was carried out in a study of beta chain features in type 1 diabetes. Study in general: There were some 98 million sorted cells examined across all samples.

Study-wide points: A potential influence of HLA type upon TCRB rearrangement remained unresolved herein. Within patients, naive, central memory and Treg TCRB repertoires seemed more similar than within healthy donors.

A note on this clone: Its antigen is unknown.

The isolated RNA, all of it, was reverse transcribed, so expressed TCRB transcripts were what got sequenced. Clones were sequenced by immunoSEQ multiplex PCR, and TCRdb holds only the in-frame ones, with some missing. This table has fewer than 200,000 clones, less than 9.5% appearing once. With 7 bases removed from V and 9 bases from J, the gap between germline ends came to 18 bases. This CDR3 has 13 amino acids. CDR1 and CDR2 from the germline V gene are MDHEN and SYDVKM. Every single donor gave one heparinised blood draw, and these averaged about 110 mL. The clonotype was recovered from a man younger than 35 in good health. The sequencing input was central memory CD4+ T cells from blood. V gene TRBV28 combines with J gene TRBJ1-1; D gene uncertain. For the CDR3, the DNA is TGTGCCAGCACCCAGGCGGGGATTTTACAAGCTTTCTTT. As protein: CASTQAGILQAFF.